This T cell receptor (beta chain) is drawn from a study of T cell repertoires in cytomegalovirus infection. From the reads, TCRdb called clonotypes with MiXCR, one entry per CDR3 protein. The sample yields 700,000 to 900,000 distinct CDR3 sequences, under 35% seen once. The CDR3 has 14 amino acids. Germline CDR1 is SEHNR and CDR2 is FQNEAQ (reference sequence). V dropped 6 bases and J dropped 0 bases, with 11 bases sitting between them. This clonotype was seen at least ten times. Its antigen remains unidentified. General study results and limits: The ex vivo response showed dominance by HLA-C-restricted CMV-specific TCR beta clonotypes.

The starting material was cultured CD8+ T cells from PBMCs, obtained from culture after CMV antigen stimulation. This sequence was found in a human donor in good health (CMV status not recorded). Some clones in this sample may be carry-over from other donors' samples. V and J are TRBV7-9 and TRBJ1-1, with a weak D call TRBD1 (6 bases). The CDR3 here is CASRNREMNTEAFF. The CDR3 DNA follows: TGTGCCAGCAGAAACAGGGAGATGAACACTGAAGCTTTCTTT.